A single sample gave rise to the 5 T cell receptor beta chains below, sequenced in a study of shared clonotypes between healthy human individuals. The repertoire was sequenced with immunoSEQ multiplex PCR; TCRdb's copy has only in-frame clones and lacks some. This table has 2.5 million or so clones, more than 90% appearing once. The sequencing sample was made of naive CD4+ T cells sorted from blood. Noted subset: CD45RA+ positively selected. The receptors here all came from a man younger than 35 in good health.

This clone was counted a single time. This sample also contains other DNA sequences that code for the same CDR3. The chain recombines TRBV6-1 with TRBJ1-2; TRBD1 matches at 10 bases. V was clipped by 4 bases and J by 2 bases; unmatched bases: 1. CDR3 size: 14 residues. Germline loops: CDR1 MNHNS, CDR2 SASEGT. In DNA form, the CDR3 reads TGTGCCAGCAGTGGGGGACAGGGGAACTATGGCTACACCTTC. Translating it yields CASSGGQGNYGYTF.

This clone has just one count. The rearrangement joins TRBV29-1 to TRBJ1-4; perhaps TRBD1 as D (5 bases). V was trimmed by 6 bases and J by 7 bases, leaving 9 bases between them. The germline gives CDR1 SQVTM, CDR2 ANQGSEA. There are 11 residues in the CDR3. This chain's CDR3 is CSVGTGEKLFF. The CDR3 coding sequence is TGCAGCGTAGGGACCGGTGAAAAACTGTTTTTT.

As regards this clone: Other DNA sequences in the same sample also yield this CDR3. This chain uses TRBV19 with TRBJ1-5; D might be TRBD1 (5 bases). Deletions cut 5 bases from V and 6 bases from J, with 5 bases between. The V gene's germline CDR1 is LNHDA and CDR2 SQIVND (reference sequence). The CDR3 runs to 11 residues. CDR3: CASSGGQPQHF. CDR3 nucleotide sequence: TGTGCCAGTAGTGGGGGTCAGCCCCAGCATTTT.

This CDR3 reads CAWSYGEGEGQYF. The CDR3 DNA is TGTGCCTGGAGTTATGGGGAAGGAGAGGGCCAGTACTTC. The gene calls are TRBV30 and TRBJ2-5; a possible D gene is TRBD2 (5 bases). The CDR3 extends over 13 amino acids. Germline CDR1 and CDR2: GTSNPN and SVGIG (reference sequence). The V end was cut by 2 bases, the J end by 10 bases, with 17 bases between.

The chain has TRBV13 and TRBJ2-5; weak D call: TRBD2 (7 bases). V lost 6 bases, J lost 5 bases, and 19 bases lay in between. CDR1 and CDR2 from the germline V gene are PRHDT and FYEKMQ (reference sequence). This CDR3 has 15 amino acids. The CDR3 DNA follows: TGTGCCAGCAGTAACCGAGGGGGGGTCTGGGAGACCCAGTACTTC. Translating it yields CASSNRGGVWETQYF.